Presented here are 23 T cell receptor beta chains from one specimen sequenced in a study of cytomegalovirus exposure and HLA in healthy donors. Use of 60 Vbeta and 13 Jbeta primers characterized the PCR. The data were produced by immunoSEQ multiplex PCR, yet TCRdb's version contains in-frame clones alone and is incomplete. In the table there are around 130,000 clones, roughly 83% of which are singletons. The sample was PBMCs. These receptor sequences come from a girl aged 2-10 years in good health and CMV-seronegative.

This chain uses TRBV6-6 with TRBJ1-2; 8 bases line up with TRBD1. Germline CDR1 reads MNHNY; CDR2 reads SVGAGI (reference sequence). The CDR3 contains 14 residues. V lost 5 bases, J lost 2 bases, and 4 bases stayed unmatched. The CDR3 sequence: CASSGQGSNYGYTF. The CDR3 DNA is TGTGCCAGCAGTGGACAGGGAAGCAACTATGGCTACACCTTC.

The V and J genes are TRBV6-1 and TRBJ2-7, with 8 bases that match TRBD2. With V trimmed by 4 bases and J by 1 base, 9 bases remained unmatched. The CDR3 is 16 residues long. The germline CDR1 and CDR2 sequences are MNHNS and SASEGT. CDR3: CASSGEDGGGSYEQYF. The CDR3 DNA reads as TGTGCCAGCAGTGGCGAGGATGGCGGGGGGTCCTACGAGCAGTACTTC.

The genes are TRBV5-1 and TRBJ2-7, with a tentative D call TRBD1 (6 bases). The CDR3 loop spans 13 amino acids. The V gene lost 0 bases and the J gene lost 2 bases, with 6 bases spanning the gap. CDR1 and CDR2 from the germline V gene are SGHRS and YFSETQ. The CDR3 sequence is CASSLEGAYEQYF. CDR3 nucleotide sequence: TGCGCCAGCAGCTTGGAGGGGGCCTACGAGCAGTACTTC.

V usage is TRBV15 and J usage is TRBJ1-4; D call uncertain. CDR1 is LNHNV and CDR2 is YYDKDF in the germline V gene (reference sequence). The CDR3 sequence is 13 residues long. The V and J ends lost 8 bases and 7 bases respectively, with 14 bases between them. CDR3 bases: TGTGCCACCGGTGTTCGGGGAGGTGAAAAACTGTTTTTT. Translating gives CATGVRGGEKLFF.

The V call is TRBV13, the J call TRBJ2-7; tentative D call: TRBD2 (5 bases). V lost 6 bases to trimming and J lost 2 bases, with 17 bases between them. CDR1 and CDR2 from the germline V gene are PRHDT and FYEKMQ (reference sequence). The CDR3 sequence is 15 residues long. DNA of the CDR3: TGTGCCAGCAGGAACATGCAGCGGTTACCCTACGAGCAGTACTTC. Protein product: CASRNMQRLPYEQYF.

The CDR3 bases are TGTGCTAGTGGTTTGGTACCAGGTAGCGGGAAGCGGGGCACGCAGTATTTT. The encoded protein is CASGLVPGSGKRGTQYF. The V call is TRBV12-5, the J call TRBJ2-3, with 8 bases lining up with TRBD2. The ends lost 0 bases at V and 9 bases at J; junction bases unmatched: 14. CDR3 length: 17 residues. From germline, CDR1 is LGHNT and CDR2 FRNRAP.

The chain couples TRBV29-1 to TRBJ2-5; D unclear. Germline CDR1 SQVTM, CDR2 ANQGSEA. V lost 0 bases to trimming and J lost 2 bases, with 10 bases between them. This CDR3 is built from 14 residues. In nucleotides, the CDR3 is TGCAGCGTTGAAGACAGGTACAGTCAAGAGACCCAGTACTTC. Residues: CSVEDRYSQETQYF.

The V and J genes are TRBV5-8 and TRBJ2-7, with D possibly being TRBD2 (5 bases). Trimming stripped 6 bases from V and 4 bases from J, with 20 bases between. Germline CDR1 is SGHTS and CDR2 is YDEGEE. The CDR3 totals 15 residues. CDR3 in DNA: TGTGCCAGCAACCCGGTCGGACTTCTTAAGTACGAGCAGTACTTC. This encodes CASNPVGLLKYEQYF. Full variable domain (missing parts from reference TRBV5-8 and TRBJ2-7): EAGVTQSPTHLIKTRGQQATLRCSPISGHTSVYWYQQALGLGLQFLLWYDEGEERNRGNFPPRFSGRQFPNYSSELNVNALELEDSALYLCASNPVGLLKYEQYFGPGTRLTVT.

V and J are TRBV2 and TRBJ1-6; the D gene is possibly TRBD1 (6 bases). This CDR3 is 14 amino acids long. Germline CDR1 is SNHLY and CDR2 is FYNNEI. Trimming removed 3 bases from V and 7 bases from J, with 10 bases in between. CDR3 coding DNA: TGTGCCAGCAGTGAGCAAACAGGGAATTCACCCCTCCACTTT. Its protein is CASSEQTGNSPLHF.

The CDR3 loop is CASSPDPDRAKRGETQYF. The DNA for the CDR3 is TGTGCCAGCAGTCCAGATCCGGACAGGGCAAAAAGAGGGGAGACCCAGTACTTC. The chain employs TRBV27 and TRBJ2-5; 8 positions agree with TRBD1. V gave up 5 bases and J gave up 5 bases; unmatched junction bases: 19. This CDR3 is built from 18 residues. Germline V CDR1 and CDR2: MNHEY, SMNVEV (reference sequence).

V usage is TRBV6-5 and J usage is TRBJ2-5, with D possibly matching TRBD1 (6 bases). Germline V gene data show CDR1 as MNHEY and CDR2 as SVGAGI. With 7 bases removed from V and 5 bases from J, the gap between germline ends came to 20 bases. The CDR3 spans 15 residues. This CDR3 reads CASKTQGSGRETQYF. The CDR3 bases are TGTGCCAGCAAAACCCAGGGGTCTGGGCGGGAGACCCAGTACTTC.

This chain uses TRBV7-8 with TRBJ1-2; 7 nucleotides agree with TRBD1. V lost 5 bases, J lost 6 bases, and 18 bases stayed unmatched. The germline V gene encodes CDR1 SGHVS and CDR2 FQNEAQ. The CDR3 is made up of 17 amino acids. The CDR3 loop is CASSQTHSTGRRDGYTF. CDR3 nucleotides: TGTGCCAGCAGCCAAACTCACTCGACAGGGAGGAGGGATGGCTACACCTTC. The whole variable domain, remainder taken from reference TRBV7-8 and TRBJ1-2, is GAGVSQSPRYKVAKRGQDVALRCDPISGHVSLFWYQQALGQGPEFLTYFQNEAQLDKSGLPSDRFFAERPEGSVSTLKIQRTQQEDSAVYLCASSQTHSTGRRDGYTFGSGTRLTVV.

CDR3 sequence reads: CASSPTRQGMSTDTQYF. CDR3 coding DNA: TGTGCCAGCAGTCCCACTCGACAGGGGATGTCCACAGATACGCAGTATTTT. The chain combines TRBV27 with TRBJ2-3, with 8 bases that match TRBD1. The V segment lost 5 bases and the J segment 2 bases; nucleotides outside the gene matches: 12. This CDR3 region has 17 residues. Germline V gives CDR1 MNHEY, CDR2 SMNVEV (reference sequence).

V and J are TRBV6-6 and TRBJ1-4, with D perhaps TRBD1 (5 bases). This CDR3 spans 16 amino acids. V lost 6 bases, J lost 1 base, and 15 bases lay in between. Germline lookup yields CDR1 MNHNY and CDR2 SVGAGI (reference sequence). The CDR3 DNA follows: TGTGCCAGCAGCCTTGGGGGAGGCGAAACTAATGAAAAACTGTTTTTT. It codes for CASSLGGGETNEKLFF.

In DNA form, the CDR3 reads TGTGCCAGCAGCTCGGAGAACACAGATACGCAGTATTTT. Protein sequence: CASSSENTDTQYF. This chain links TRBV7-6 with TRBJ2-3; D is unclear. The V gene's germline CDR1 is SGHVS and CDR2 FNYEAQ. V lost 4 bases and J 2 bases, leaving 7 bases between the germline ends. This CDR3 region has 13 residues.

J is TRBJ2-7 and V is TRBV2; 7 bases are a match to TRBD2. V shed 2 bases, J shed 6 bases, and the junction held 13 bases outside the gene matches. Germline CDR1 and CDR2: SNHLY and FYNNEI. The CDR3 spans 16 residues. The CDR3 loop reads CASSERLAGVMGEQYF. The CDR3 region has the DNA TGTGCCAGCAGTGAACGGCTGGCGGGAGTAATGGGCGAGCAGTACTTC.

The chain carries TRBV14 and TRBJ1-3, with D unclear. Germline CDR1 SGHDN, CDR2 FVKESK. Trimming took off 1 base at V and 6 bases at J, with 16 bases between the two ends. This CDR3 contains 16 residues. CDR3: CASSQGPDIPLNTIYF. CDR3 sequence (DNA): TGTGCCAGCAGCCAAGGGCCAGATATTCCCCTAAACACCATATATTTT.

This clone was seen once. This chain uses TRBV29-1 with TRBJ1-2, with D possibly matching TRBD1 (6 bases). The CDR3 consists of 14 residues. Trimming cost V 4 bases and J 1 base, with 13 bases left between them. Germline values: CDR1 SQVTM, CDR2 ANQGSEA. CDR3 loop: CSVGPGQYNYGYTF. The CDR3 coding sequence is TGCAGCGTTGGGCCGGGACAATATAACTATGGCTACACCTTC. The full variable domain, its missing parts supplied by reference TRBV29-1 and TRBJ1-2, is SAVISQKPSRDICQRGTSLTIQCQVDSQVTMMFWYRQQPGQSLTLIATANQGSEATYESGFVIDKFPISRPNLTFSTLTVSNMSPEDSSIYLCSVGPGQYNYGYTFGSGTRLTVV.

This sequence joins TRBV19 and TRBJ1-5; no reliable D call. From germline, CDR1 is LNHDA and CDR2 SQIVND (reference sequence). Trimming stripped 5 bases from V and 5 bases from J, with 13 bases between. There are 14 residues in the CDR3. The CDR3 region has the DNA TGTGCCAGTAGTCGTGGTTTGGCAGATCAGCCCCAGCATTTT. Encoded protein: CASSRGLADQPQHF.

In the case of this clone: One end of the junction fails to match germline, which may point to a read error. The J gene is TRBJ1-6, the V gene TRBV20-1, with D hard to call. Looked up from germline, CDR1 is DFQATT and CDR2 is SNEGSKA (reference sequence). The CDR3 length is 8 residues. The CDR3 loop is CSASELHW. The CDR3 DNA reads TGCAGTGCTAGTGAACTGCATTGG.

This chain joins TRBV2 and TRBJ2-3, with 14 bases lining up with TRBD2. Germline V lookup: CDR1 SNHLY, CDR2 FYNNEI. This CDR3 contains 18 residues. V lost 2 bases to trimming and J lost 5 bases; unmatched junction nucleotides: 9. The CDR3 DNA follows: TGTGCCAGCAGTGAAACGGTGGGACTAGCGGGAGTTATAGATACGCAGTATTTT. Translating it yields CASSETVGLAGVIDTQYF.

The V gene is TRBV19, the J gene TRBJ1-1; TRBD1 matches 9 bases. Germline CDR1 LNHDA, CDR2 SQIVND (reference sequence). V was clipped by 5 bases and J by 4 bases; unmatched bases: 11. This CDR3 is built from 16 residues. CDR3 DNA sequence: TGTGCCAGTAGTTTGCGGACAGGGGTTTCGGGCACTGAAGCTTTCTTT. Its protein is CASSLRTGVSGTEAFF.

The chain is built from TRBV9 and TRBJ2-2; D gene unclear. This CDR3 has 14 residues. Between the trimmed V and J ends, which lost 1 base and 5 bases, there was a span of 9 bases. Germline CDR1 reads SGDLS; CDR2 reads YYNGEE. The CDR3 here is CASSVLDWTGELFF. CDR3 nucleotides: TGTGCCAGCAGCGTATTAGATTGGACCGGGGAGCTGTTTTTT.